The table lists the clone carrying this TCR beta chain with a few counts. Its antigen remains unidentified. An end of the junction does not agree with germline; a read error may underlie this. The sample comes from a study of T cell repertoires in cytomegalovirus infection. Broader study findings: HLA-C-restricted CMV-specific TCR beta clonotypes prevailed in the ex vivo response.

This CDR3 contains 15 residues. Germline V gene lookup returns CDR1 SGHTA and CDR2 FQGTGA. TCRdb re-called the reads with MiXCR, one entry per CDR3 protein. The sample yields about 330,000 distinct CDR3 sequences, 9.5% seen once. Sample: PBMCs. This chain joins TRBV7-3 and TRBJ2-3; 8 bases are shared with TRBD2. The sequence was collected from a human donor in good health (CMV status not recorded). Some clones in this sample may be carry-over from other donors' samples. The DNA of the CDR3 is TGTGCCAGCAGCCCGCAACCGGGGGGTAGCGGGACCCTGGATTTT. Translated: CASSPQPGGSGTLDF. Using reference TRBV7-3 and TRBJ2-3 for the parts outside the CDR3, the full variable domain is GAGVSQTPSNKVTEKGKYVELRCDPISGHTALYWYRQSLGQGPEFLIYFQGTGAADDSGLPNDRFFAVRPEGSVSTLKIQRTERGDSAVYLCASSPQPGGSGTLDFGPGTRLTVL.